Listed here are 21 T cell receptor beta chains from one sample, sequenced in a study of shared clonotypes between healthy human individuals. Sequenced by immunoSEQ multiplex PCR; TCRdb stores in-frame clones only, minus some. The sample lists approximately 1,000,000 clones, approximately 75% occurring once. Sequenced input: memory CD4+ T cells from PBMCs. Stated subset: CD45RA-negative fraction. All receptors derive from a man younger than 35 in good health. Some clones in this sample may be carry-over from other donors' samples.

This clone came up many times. Written as DNA, the CDR3 is TGTGCCAGCAGCTTTACACAGAATGGTTCACCCCTCCACTTT. Protein product: CASSFTQNGSPLHF. V is TRBV5-4 and J is TRBJ1-6; D ambiguous. The CDR3 is 14 amino acids. V lost 2 bases and J 9 bases, leaving 12 bases between the germline ends. From germline, CDR1 is SGHNT and CDR2 YYREEE (reference sequence).

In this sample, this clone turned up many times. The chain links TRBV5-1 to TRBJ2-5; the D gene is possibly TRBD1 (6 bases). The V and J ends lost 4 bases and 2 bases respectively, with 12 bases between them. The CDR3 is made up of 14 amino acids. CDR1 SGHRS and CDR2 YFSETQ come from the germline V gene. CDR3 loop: CASSPGQMQETQYF. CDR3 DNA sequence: TGCGCCAGCAGCCCAGGACAGATGCAAGAGACCCAGTACTTC.

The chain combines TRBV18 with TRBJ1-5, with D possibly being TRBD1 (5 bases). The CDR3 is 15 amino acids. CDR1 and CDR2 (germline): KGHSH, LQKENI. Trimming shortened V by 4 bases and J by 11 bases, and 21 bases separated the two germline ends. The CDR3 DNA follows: TGTGCCAGCTCACAACGAGGGGAGAGATCCGGAGCCCAGCATTTT. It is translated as CASSQRGERSGAQHF. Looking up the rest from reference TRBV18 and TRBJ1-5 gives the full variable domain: NAGVMQNPRHLVRRRGQEARLRCSPMKGHSHVYWYRQLPEEGLKFMVYLQKENIIDESGMPKERFSAEFPKEGPSILRIQQVVRGDSAAYFCASSQRGERSGAQHFGDGTRLSIL.

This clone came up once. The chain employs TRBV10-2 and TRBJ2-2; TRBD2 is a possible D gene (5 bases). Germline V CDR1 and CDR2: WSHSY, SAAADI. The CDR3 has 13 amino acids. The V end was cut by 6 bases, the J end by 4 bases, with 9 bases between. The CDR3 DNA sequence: TGCGCCAGCAGGCGGGCGTCCACCGGGGAGCTGTTTTTT. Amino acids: CASRRASTGELFF.

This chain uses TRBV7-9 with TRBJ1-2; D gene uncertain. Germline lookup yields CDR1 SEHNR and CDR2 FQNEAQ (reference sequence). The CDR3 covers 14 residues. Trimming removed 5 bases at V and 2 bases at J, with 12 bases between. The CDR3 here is CASSPPPLNYGYTF. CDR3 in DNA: TGTGCCAGCAGCCCCCCGCCTCTCAACTATGGCTACACCTTC.

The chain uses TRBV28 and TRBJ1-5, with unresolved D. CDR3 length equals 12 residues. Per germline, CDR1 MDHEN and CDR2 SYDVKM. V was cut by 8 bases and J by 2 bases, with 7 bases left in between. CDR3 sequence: CASEKGNQPQHF. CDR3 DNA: TGTGCCAGCGAGAAGGGCAATCAGCCCCAGCATTTT.

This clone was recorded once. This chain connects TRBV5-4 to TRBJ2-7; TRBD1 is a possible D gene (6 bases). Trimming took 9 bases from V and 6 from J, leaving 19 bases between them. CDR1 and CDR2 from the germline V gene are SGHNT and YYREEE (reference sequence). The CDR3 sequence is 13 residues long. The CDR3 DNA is TGTGCCACCTCGCAGGGGCCCCCCGCCGAGCAGTACTTC. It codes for CATSQGPPAEQYF.

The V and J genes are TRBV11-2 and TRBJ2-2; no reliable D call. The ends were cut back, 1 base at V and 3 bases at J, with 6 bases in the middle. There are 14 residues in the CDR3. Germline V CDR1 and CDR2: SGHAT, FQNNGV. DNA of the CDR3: TGTGCCAGCAGCTTAGGGGGTTACACCGGGGAGCTGTTTTTT. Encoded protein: CASSLGGYTGELFF. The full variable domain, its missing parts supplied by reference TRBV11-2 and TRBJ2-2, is EAGVAQSPRYKIIEKRQSVAFWCNPISGHATLYWYQQILGQGPKLLIQFQNNGVVDDSQLPKDRFSAERLKGVDSTLKIQPAKLEDSAVYLCASSLGGYTGELFFGEGSRLTVL.

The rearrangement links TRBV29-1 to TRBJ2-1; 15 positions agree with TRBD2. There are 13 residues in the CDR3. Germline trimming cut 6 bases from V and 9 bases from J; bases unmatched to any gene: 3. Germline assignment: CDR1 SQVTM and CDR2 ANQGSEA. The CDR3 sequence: CSVSGLAGGEQFF. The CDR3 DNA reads TGCAGCGTCTCGGGACTAGCGGGAGGTGAGCAGTTCTTC.

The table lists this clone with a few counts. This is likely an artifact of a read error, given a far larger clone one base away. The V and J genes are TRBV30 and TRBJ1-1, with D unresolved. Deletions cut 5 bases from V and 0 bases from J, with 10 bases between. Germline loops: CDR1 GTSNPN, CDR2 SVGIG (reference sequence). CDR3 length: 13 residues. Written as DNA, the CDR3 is TGTGCCTGGGACTGGAGCATGAACACTGAAGCTTTCTTT. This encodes CAWDWSMNTEAFF.

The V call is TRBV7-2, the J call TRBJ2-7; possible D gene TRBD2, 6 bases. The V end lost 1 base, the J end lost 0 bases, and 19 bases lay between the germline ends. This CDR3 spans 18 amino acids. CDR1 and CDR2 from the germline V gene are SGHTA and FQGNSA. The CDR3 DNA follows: TGTGCCAGCAGCTTAGGCCCTTTTTCCAGCGGGCCCTCCTACGAGCAGTACTTC. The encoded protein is CASSLGPFSSGPSYEQYF.

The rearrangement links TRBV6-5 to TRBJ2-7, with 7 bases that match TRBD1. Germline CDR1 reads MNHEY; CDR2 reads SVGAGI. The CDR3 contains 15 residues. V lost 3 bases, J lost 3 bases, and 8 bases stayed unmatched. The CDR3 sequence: CASSYSNRGNYEQYF. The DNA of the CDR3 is TGTGCCAGCAGTTATTCCAACAGGGGCAACTACGAGCAGTACTTC.

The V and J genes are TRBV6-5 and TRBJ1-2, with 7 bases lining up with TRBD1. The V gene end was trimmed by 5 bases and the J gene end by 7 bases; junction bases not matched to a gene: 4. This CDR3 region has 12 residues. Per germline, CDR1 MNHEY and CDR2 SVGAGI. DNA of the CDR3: TGTGCCAGCAGTACAGACAGGGTTGGCTACACCTTC. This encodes CASSTDRVGYTF.

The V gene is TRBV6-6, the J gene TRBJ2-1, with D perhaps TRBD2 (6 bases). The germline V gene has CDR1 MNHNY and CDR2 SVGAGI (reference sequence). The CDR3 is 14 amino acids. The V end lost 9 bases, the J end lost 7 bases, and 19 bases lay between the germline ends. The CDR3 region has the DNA TGTGCCAGTACAGTCGGGACTCCAATTAATGAGCAGTTCTTC. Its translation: CASTVGTPINEQFF.

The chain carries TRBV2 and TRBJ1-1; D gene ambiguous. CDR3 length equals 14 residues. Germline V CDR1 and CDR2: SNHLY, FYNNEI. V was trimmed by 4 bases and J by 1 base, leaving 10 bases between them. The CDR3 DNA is TGTGCCAGCAGTGTGCGGGAGGCGAACACTGAAGCTTTCTTT. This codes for CASSVREANTEAFF.

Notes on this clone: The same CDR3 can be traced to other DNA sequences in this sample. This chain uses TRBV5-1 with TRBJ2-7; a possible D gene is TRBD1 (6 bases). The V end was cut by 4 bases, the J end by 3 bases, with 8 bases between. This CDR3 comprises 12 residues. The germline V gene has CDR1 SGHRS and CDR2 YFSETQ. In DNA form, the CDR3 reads TGCGCCAGCAGCCAACAGGGCTACGAGCAGTACTTC. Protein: CASSQQGYEQYF.

The DNA for the CDR3 is TGTGCCAGCACTTTCTTAGAGACCCAGTACTTC. It encodes CASTFLETQYF. The genes are TRBV25-1 and TRBJ2-5; D not resolved. Trimming cost V 7 bases and J 4 bases, with 7 bases left between them. Germline V lookup: CDR1 MGHDK, CDR2 SYGVNS. The CDR3 is made up of 11 amino acids.

In nucleotides, the CDR3 is TGTGCCAGCTCCCCGGTGGGAGGGACTTCCTACAATGAGCAGTTCTTC. Its protein is CASSPVGGTSYNEQFF. The chain combines TRBV18 with TRBJ2-1, with TRBD2 matching over 7 bases. This CDR3 is built from 16 residues. Germline values: CDR1 KGHSH, CDR2 LQKENI. Unmatched junction bases numbered 9, after V lost 6 bases and J lost 1 base.

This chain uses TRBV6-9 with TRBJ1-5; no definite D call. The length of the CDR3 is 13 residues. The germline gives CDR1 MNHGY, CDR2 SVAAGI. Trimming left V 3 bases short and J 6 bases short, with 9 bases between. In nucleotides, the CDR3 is TGTGCCAGCAGTTACCAGAGGGCTCAGCCCCAGCATTTT. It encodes CASSYQRAQPQHF.

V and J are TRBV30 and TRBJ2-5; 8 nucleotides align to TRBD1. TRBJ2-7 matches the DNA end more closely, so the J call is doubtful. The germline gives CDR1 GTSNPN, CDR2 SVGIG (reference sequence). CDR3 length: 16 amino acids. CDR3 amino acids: CAWGALTGVYSYEQYF. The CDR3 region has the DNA TGTGCCTGGGGTGCCTTGACAGGGGTCTACTCCTACGAGCAGTACTTC.

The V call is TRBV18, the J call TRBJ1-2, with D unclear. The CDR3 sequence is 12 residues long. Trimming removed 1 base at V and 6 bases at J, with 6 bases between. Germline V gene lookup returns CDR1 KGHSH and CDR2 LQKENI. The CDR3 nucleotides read TGTGCCAGCTCACCACAGGGTAATGGCTACACCTTC. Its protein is CASSPQGNGYTF.